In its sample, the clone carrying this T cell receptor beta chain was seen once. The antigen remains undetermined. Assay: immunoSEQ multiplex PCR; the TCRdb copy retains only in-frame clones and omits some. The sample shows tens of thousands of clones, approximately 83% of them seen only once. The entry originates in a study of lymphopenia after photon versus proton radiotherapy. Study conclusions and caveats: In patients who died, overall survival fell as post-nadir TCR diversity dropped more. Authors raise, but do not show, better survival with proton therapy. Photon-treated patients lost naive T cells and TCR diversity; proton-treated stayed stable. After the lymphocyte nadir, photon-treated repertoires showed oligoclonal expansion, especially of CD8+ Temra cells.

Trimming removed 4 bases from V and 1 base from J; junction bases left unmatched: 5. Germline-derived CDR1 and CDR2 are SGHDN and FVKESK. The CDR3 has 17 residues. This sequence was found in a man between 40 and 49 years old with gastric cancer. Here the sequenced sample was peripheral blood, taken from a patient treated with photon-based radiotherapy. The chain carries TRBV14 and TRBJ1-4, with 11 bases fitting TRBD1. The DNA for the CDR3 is TGTGCCAGCAGCCGAATGGGACAGGGGGAAACTAATGAAAAACTGTTTTTT. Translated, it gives CASSRMGQGETNEKLFF.